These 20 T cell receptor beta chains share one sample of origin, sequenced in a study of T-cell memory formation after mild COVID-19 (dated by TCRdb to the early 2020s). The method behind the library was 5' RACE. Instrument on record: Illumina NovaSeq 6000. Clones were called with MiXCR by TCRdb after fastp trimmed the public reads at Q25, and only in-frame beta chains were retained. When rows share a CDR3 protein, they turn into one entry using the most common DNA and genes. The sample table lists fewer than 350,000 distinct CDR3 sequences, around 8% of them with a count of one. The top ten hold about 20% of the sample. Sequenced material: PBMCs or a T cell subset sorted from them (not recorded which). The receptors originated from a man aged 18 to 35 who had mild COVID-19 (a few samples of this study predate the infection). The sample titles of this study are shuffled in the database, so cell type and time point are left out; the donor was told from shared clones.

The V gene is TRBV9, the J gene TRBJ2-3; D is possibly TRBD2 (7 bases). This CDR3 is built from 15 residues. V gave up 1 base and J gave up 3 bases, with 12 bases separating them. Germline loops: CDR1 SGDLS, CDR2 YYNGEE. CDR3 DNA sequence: TGTGCCAGCAGCGTACGGGGGGCCGGGACAGATACGCAGTATTTT. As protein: CASSVRGAGTDTQYF.

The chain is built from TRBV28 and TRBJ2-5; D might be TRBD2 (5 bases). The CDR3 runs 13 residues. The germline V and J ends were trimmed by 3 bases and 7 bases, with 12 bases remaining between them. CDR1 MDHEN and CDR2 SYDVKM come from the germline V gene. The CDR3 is CASSLGDMPTQYF. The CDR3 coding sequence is TGTGCCAGCAGTTTGGGAGACATGCCGACCCAGTACTTC.

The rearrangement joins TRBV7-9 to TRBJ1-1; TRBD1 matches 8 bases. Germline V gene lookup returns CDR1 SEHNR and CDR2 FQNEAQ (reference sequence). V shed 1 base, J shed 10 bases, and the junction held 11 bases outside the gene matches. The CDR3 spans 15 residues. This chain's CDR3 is CASSLGTGPGGGAFF. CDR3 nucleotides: TGTGCCAGCAGCTTAGGGACAGGGCCTGGGGGTGGAGCTTTCTTT.

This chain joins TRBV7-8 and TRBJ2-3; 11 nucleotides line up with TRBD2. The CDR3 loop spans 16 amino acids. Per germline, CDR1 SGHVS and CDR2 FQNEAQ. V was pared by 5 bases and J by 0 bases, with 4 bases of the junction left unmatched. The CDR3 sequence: CASSTRLAGSTDTQYF. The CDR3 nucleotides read TGTGCCAGCAGCACCCGACTAGCGGGGAGCACAGATACGCAGTATTTT.

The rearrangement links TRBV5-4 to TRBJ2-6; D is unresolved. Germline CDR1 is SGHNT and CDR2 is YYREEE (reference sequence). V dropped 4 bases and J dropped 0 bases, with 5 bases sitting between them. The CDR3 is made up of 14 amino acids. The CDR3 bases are TGTGCCAGCAGCCATCCCTCTGGGGCCAACGTCCTGACTTTC. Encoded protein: CASSHPSGANVLTF.

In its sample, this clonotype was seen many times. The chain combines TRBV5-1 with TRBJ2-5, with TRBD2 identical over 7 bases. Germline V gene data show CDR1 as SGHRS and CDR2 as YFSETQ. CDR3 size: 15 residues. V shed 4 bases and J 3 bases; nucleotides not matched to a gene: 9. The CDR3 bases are TGCGCCAGCAGCGGCGGGGGATCTTACGAAGAGACCCAGTACTTC. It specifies CASSGGGSYEETQYF.

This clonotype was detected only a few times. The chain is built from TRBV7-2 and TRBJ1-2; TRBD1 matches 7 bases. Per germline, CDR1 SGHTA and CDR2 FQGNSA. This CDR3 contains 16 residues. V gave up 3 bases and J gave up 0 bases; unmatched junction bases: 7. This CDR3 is CASSLTGSIPNYGYTF. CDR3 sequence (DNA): TGTGCCAGCAGCTTGACAGGGTCGATCCCTAACTATGGCTACACCTTC.

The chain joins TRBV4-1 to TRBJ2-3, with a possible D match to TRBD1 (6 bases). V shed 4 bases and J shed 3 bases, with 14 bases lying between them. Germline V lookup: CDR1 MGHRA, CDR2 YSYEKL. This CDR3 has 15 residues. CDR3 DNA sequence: TGCGCCAGCAGCCGGACACGGGACACGACAGATACGCAGTATTTT. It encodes CASSRTRDTTDTQYF.

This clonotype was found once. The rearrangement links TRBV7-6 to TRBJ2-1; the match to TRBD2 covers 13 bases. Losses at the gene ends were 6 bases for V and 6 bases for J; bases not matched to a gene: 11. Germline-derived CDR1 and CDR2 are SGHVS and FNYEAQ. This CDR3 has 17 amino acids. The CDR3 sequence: CASSRTSGGLSTNEQFF. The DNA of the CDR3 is TGTGCCAGCAGTAGGACTAGCGGGGGACTCTCTACCAATGAGCAGTTCTTC.

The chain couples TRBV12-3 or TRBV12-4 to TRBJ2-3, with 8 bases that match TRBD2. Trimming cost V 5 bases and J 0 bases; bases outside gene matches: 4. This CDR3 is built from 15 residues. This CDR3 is CASSVSGGSTDTQYF. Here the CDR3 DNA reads TGTGCCAGCAGTGTCTCGGGGGGGAGCACAGATACGCAGTATTTT.

Written as DNA, the CDR3 is TGTGCCACCAGCAGAGATAAGGGTTTTCGCTACACCTTC. This sequence encodes CATSRDKGFRYTF. The V and J genes are TRBV15 and TRBJ1-2; D ambiguous. Trimming removed 0 bases at V and 9 bases at J, with 11 bases between. CDR1 LNHNV and CDR2 YYDKDF come from the germline V gene (reference sequence). The CDR3 totals 13 residues.

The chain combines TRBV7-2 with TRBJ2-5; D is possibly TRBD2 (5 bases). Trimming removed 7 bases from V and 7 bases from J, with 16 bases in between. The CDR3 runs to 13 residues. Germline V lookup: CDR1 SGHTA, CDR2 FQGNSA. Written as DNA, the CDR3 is TGTGCCAGCACCTCTCTAGCTTACGGGACCCAGTACTTC. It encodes CASTSLAYGTQYF.

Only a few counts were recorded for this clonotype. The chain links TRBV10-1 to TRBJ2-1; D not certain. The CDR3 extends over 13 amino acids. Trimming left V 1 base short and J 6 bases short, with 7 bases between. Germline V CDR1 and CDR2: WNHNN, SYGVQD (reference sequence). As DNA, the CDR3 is TGCGCCAGCAGTGAGTTATTAGGCAATGAGCAGTTCTTC. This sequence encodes CASSELLGNEQFF.

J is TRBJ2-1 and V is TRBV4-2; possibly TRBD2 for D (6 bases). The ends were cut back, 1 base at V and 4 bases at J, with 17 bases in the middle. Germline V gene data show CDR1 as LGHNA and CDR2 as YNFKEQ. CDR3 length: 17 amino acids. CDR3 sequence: CASSQALLAPLYNEQFF. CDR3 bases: TGTGCCAGCAGCCAAGCCCTACTAGCTCCACTTTACAATGAGCAGTTCTTC.

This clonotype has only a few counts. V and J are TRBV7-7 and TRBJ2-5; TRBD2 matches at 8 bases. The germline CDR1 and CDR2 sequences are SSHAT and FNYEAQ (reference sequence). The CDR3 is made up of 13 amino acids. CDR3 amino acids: CASGVQGQETQYF. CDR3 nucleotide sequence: TGTGCTAGCGGGGTTCAGGGCCAAGAGACCCAGTACTTC. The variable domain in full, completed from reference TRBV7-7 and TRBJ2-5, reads GAGVSQSPRYKVTKRGQDVTLRCDPISSHATLYWYQQALGQGPEFLTYFNYEAQPDKSGLPSDRFSAERPEGSISTLTIQRTEQRDSAMYRCASGVQGQETQYFGPGTRLLVL.

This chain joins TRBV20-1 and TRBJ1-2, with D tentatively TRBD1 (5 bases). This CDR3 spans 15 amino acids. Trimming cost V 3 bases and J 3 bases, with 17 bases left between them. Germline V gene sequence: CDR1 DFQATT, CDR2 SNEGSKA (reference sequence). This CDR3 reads CSARQGSVGYYGYTF. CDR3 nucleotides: TGCAGTGCTAGGCAGGGTAGCGTTGGGTACTATGGCTACACCTTC.

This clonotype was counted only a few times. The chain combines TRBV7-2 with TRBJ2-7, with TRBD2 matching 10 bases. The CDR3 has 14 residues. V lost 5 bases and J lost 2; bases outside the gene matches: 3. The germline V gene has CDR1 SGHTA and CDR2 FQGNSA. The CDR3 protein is CASSPLAGAYEQYF. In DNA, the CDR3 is TGTGCCAGCAGCCCTCTAGCGGGGGCCTACGAGCAGTACTTC.

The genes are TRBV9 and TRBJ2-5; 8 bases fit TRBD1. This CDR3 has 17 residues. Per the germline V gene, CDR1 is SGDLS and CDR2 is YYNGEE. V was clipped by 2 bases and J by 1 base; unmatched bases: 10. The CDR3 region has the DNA TGTGCCAGCAGCGTTGGGGGACAGGCCCCTTTCCAAGAGACCCAGTACTTC. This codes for CASSVGGQAPFQETQYF.

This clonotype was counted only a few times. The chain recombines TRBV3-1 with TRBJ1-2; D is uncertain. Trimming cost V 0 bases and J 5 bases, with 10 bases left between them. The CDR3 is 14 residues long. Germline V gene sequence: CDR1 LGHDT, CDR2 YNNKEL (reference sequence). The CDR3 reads CASSQELYGYGYTF. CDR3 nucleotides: TGTGCCAGCAGCCAAGAGCTGTATGGTTATGGCTACACCTTC.

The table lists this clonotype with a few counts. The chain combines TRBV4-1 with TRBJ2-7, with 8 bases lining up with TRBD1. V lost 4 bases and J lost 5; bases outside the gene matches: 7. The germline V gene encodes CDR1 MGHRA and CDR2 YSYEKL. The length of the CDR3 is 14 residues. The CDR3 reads CASSPPTGVHEQYF. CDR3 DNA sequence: TGCGCCAGCAGCCCGCCGACAGGGGTCCACGAGCAGTACTTC.